This T cell receptor (beta chain) was recorded in a study of cytomegalovirus exposure and HLA in healthy donors. 13 Jbeta primers and 60 Vbeta primers were used for the PCR. Repertoires were generated with immunoSEQ multiplex PCR, while TCRdb's copy carries only in-frame clones and drops some. The sample lists about 140,000 clones; more than 75% were seen once. Between the trimmed V and J ends, which lost 2 bases and 3 bases, there was a span of 12 bases. CDR3 length: 15 residues. The germline CDR1 and CDR2 sequences are KGHSH and LQKENI. This receptor was taken from a young man in good health and CMV-seropositive. V usage is TRBV18 and J usage is TRBJ2-3; the D gene is possibly TRBD1 (5 bases). Input material: PBMCs. The CDR3 protein is CASSPGSGLTDTQYF. CDR3 DNA: TGTGCCAGCTCACCAGGATCAGGGTTGACAGATACGCAGTATTTT.